Shown below are 15 T cell receptor beta chains from a single sample sequenced in a study of blood T cell repertoires in COVID-19. The data were produced by immunoSEQ multiplex PCR, yet TCRdb's version contains in-frame clones alone and is incomplete. Of 350,000 or so clones in the sample, roughly 86% were seen once. The sequencing sample was made of PBMCs or T cells enriched from blood (not recorded which). The receptors here all came from a woman in her twenties or thirties who had been exposed to COVID-19.

The chain joins TRBV9 to TRBJ2-3; TRBD2 is a possible D gene (6 bases). The CDR3 contains 15 residues. With 0 bases removed from V and 4 bases from J, the gap between germline ends came to 12 bases. Germline V lookup: CDR1 SGDLS, CDR2 YYNGEE. The CDR3 loop reads CASSVAGASADTQYF. CDR3 bases: TGTGCCAGCAGCGTAGCGGGAGCCTCCGCAGATACGCAGTATTTT.

The genes are TRBV3-1 (or the pseudogene TRBV3-2) and TRBJ1-2; perhaps TRBD1 as D (6 bases). Germline V lookup: CDR1 LGHDT, CDR2 YNNKEL (reference sequence). Trimming cost V 5 bases and J 4 bases, with 14 bases left between them. CDR3 length: 14 amino acids. The DNA for the CDR3 is TGTGCCAGCAGCTCAGGGGCGGTGGGCTATGGCTACACCTTC. Residues: CASSSGAVGYGYTF.

The rearrangement joins TRBV29-1 to TRBJ2-3; D unresolved. This CDR3 is 12 amino acids long. Germline V gene lookup returns CDR1 SQVTM and CDR2 ANQGSEA. V gave up 2 bases and J gave up 5 bases, with 8 bases separating them. Here the CDR3 reads CSVEPRQDTQYF. CDR3 sequence (DNA): TGCAGCGTTGAACCCCGACAAGATACGCAGTATTTT.

The chain joins TRBV7-8 to TRBJ1-2, with 8 bases lining up with TRBD1. In germline, CDR1 is SGHVS, CDR2 FQNEAQ. With V trimmed by 5 bases and J by 6 bases, 14 bases remained unmatched. This CDR3 spans 16 amino acids. The CDR3 DNA follows: TGTGCCAGCAGCCCTTACCGACCGGGACAGGCTCATGGCTACACCTTC. It is translated as CASSPYRPGQAHGYTF. Full variable domain (missing parts from reference TRBV7-8 and TRBJ1-2): GAGVSQSPRYKVAKRGQDVALRCDPISGHVSLFWYQQALGQGPEFLTYFQNEAQLDKSGLPSDRFFAERPEGSVSTLKIQRTQQEDSAVYLCASSPYRPGQAHGYTFGSGTRLTVV.

With regard to this clone: The same CDR3 arises from other DNA sequences in this sample as well. Written as DNA, the CDR3 is TGTGCCAGCAGTCCCCCGGGACAGGGGGATGAAAAACTGTTTTTT. Residues: CASSPPGQGDEKLFF. This chain connects TRBV28 to TRBJ1-4; TRBD1 matches at 11 bases. Trimming took 5 bases from V and 6 from J; bases not matched to a gene: 5. The germline CDR1 and CDR2 sequences are MDHEN and SYDVKM. The CDR3 loop spans 15 amino acids.

The chain links TRBV7-3 to TRBJ2-2, with 11 positions matching TRBD2. Per the germline V gene, CDR1 is SGHTA and CDR2 is FQGTGA. The trim removed 5 bases at V and 8 bases at J, leaving 13 bases unmatched. CDR3 length: 17 amino acids. The CDR3 loop is CASSPLGLAARAGELFF. CDR3 nucleotides: TGTGCCAGCAGCCCCCTGGGACTAGCGGCACGAGCTGGGGAGCTGTTTTTT. Together with reference TRBV7-3 and TRBJ2-2, the CDR3 gives the full variable domain: GAGVSQTPSNKVTEKGKYVELRCDPISGHTALYWYRQSLGQGPEFLIYFQGTGAADDSGLPNDRFFAVRPEGSVSTLKIQRTERGDSAVYLCASSPLGLAARAGELFFGEGSRLTVL.

This chain links TRBV7-9 with TRBJ1-4, with unresolved D. Germline CDR1 and CDR2: SEHNR and FQNEAQ (reference sequence). V shed 6 bases and J shed 6 bases, with 11 bases lying between them. This CDR3 is 13 amino acids long. CDR3 nucleotides: TGTGCCAGCAGAGAACTTTACGATGAAAAACTGTTTTTT. This sequence encodes CASRELYDEKLFF.

V gene TRBV9 combines with J gene TRBJ1-1, with D possibly TRBD1 on 5 matching bases. V was trimmed by 0 bases and J by 3 bases, leaving 6 bases between them. Germline CDR1 and CDR2: SGDLS and YYNGEE. The length of the CDR3 is 13 residues. CDR3: CASSVGRDTEAFF. The CDR3 DNA follows: TGTGCCAGCAGCGTAGGCAGGGACACTGAAGCTTTCTTT.

The rearrangement links TRBV6-5 to TRBJ1-5; 10 nucleotides align to TRBD1. The CDR3 has 14 residues. The V gene's germline CDR1 is MNHEY and CDR2 SVGAGI. The V gene end was trimmed by 4 bases and the J gene end by 7 bases; junction bases not matched to a gene: 4. CDR3 sequence: CASSLTGGRQPQHF. CDR3 coding DNA: TGTGCCAGCAGTTTGACAGGGGGCAGGCAGCCCCAGCATTTT.

This chain uses TRBV25-1 with TRBJ2-2; D not resolved. Germline V gives CDR1 MGHDK, CDR2 SYGVNS. The CDR3 covers 12 residues. Between the trimmed V and J ends, which lost 6 bases and 3 bases, there was a span of 5 bases. This CDR3 is CASSGYTGELFF. The CDR3 DNA reads as TGTGCCAGCAGCGGGTACACCGGGGAGCTGTTTTTT.

The gene calls are TRBV6-5 and TRBJ2-7, with D possibly TRBD2 on 6 matching bases. Germline assignment: CDR1 MNHEY and CDR2 SVGAGI. V lost 5 bases, J lost 2 bases, and 10 bases lay in between. The CDR3 has 13 amino acids. This CDR3 reads CASSREAAYEQYF. For the CDR3, the DNA is TGTGCCAGCAGTAGGGAGGCGGCCTACGAGCAGTACTTC.

The rearrangement joins TRBV9 to TRBJ1-6; TRBD1 agrees at 9 bases. J was trimmed by 8 bases and V by 4 bases; bases with no gene match: 4. Germline lookup yields CDR1 SGDLS and CDR2 YYNGEE. This CDR3 comprises 14 residues. CDR3 region: CASSSWTGDSPLHF. DNA of the CDR3: TGTGCCAGCAGCTCGTGGACAGGGGATTCACCCCTCCACTTT.

The chain employs TRBV19 and TRBJ2-6, with 8 bases that match TRBD1. Losses at the gene ends were 6 bases for V and 0 bases for J; bases not matched to a gene: 10. Germline V gene data show CDR1 as LNHDA and CDR2 as SQIVND (reference sequence). CDR3 length: 18 residues. The CDR3 protein is CASRTLYTGGSGANVLTF. The CDR3 nucleotides read TGTGCCAGTAGAACCCTCTACACAGGGGGCTCTGGGGCCAACGTCCTGACTTTC.

This sequence joins TRBV14 and TRBJ1-4, with D possibly TRBD1 on 5 matching bases. Trimming stripped 1 base from V and 11 bases from J, with 11 bases between. Germline assignment: CDR1 SGHDN and CDR2 FVKESK. This CDR3 comprises 13 residues. The DNA for the CDR3 is TGTGCCAGCAGCCAAGGGGGAAAGGGGAAACTGTTTTTT. Its translation: CASSQGGKGKLFF.

The chain links TRBV4-2 to TRBJ1-1; 7 positions match TRBD1. V dropped 0 bases and J dropped 0; count of bases not matched to a gene: 1. The CDR3 spans 15 residues. Germline V gives CDR1 LGHNA, CDR2 YNFKEQ. The CDR3 sequence: CASSQETGLNTEAFF. In DNA form, the CDR3 reads TGTGCCAGCAGCCAAGAGACAGGGTTGAACACTGAAGCTTTCTTT.